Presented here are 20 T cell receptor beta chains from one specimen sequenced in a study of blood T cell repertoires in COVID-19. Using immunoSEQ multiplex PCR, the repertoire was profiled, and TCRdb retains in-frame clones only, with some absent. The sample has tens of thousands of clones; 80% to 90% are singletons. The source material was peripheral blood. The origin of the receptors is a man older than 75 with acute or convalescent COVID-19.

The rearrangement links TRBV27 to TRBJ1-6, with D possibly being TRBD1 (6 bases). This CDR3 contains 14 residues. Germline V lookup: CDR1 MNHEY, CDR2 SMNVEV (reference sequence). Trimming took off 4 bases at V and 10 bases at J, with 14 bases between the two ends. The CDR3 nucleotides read TGTGCCAGCAGTTCCAGGGGATTAATATCACCCCTCCACTTT. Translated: CASSSRGLISPLHF.

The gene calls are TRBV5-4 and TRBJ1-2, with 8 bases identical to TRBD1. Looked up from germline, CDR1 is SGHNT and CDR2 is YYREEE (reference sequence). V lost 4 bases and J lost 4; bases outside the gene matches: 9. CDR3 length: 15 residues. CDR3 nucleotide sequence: TGTGCCAGCAGCCGCGGACAGGGAGGGATCTATGGCTACACCTTC. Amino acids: CASSRGQGGIYGYTF.

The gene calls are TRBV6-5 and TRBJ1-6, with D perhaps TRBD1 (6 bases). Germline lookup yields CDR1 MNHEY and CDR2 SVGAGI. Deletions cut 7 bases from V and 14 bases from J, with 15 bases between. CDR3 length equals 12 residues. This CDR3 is CASIQGGISLHF. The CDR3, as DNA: TGTGCCAGCATACAGGGTGGGATTTCCCTCCACTTT.

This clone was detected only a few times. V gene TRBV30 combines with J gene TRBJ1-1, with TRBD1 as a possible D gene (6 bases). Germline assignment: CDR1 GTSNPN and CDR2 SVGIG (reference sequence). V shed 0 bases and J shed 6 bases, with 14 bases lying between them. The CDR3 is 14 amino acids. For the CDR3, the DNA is TGTGCCTGGAGTGTCGGGGGGGGCACCCCTGAAGCTTTCTTT. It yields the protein CAWSVGGGTPEAFF.

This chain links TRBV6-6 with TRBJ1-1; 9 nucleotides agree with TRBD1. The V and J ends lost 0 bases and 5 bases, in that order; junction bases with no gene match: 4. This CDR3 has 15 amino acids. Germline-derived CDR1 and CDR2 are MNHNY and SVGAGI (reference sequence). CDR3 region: CASSYSPDRGTEAFF. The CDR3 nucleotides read TGTGCCAGCAGTTACTCTCCTGACAGGGGGACTGAAGCTTTCTTT.

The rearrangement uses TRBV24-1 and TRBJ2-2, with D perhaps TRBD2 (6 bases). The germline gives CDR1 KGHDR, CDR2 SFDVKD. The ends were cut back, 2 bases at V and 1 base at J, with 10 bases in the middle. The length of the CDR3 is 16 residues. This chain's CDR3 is CATSDYMRGNTGELFF. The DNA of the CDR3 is TGTGCCACCAGTGATTATATGCGGGGGAACACCGGGGAGCTGTTTTTT.

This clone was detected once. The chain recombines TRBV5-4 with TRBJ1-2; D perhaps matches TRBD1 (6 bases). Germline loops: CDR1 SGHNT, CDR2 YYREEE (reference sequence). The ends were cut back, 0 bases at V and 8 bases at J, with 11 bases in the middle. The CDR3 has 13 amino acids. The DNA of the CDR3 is TGTGCCAGCAGCTTGGACACAGGGAAAGGCTACACCTTC. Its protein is CASSLDTGKGYTF.

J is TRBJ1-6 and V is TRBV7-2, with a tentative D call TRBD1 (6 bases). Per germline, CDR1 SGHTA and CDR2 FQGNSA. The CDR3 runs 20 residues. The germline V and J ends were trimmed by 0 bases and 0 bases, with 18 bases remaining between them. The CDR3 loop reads CASSLAPGQFGSSYNSPLHF. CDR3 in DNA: TGTGCCAGCAGCTTAGCCCCCGGACAGTTCGGAAGCTCCTATAATTCACCCCTCCACTTT.

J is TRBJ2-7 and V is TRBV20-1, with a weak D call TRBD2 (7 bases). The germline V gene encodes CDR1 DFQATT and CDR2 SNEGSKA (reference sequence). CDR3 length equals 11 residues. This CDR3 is CSGGPAYEQYF. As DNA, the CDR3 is TGCAGCGGGGGGCCAGCCTACGAGCAGTACTTC.

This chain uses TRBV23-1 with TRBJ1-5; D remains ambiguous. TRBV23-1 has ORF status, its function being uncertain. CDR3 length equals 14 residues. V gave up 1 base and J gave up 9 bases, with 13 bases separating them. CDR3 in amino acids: CASSQLSNEMPQHF. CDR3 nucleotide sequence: TGCGCCAGCAGTCAATTATCCAACGAGATGCCCCAGCATTTT.

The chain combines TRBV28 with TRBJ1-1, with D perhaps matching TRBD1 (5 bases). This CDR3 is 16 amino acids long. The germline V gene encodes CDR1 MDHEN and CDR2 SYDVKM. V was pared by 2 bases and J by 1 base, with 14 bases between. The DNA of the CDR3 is TGTGCCAGCAGTTTAAGTGGGGGGAGCAGGAACACTGAAGCTTTCTTT. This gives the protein CASSLSGGSRNTEAFF.

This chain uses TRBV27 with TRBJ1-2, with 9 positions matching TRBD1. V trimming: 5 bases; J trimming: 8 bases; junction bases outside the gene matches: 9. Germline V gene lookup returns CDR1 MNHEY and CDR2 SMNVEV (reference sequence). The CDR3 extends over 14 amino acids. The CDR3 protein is CASSPRQGVRGYTF. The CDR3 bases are TGTGCCAGCAGTCCGCGACAGGGGGTTCGGGGCTACACCTTC.

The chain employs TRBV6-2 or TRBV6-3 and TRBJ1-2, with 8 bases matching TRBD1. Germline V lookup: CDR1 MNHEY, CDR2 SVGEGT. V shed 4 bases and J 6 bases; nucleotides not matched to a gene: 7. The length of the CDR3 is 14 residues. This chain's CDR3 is CASSFGTGLDGYTF. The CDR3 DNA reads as TGTGCCAGCAGTTTCGGGACAGGATTGGATGGCTACACCTTC.

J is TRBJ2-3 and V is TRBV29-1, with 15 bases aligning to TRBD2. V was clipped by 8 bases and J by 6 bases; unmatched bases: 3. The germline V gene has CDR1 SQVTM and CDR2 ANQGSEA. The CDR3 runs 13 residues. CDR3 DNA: TGCAGCACCGGGACTAGCGGGGGGGATACGCAGTATTTT. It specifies CSTGTSGGDTQYF.

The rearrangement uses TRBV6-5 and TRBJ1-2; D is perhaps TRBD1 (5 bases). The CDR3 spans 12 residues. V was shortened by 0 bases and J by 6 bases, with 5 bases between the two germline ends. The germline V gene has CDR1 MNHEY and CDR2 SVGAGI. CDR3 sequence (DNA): TGTGCCAGCAGTTACTCAGGGGATGGCTACACCTTC. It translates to CASSYSGDGYTF.

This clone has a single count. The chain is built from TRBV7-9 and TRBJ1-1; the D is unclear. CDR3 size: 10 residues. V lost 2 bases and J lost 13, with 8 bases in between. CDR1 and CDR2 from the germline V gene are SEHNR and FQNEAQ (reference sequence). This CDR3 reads CASSLRQVFF. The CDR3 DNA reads TGTGCCAGCAGCTTAAGGCAGGTTTTCTTT. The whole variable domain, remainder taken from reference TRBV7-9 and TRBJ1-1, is DTGVSQNPRHKITKRGQNVTFRCDPISEHNRLYWYRQTLGQGPEFLTYFQNEAQLEKSRLLSDRFSAERPKGSFSTLEIQRTEQGDSAMYLCASSLRQVFFGQGTRLTVV.

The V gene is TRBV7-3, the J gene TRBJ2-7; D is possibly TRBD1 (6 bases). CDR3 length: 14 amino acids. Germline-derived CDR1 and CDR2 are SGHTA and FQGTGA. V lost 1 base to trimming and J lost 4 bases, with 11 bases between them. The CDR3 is CASSLRGQGYEQYF. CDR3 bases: TGTGCCAGCAGCTTAAGGGGGCAGGGGTACGAGCAGTACTTC.

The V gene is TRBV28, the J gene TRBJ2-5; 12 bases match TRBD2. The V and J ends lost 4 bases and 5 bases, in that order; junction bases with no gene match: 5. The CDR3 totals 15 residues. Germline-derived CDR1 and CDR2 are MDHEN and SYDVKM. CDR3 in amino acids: CASSSSGGAQETQYF. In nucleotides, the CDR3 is TGTGCCAGCAGTTCTAGCGGGGGGGCTCAGGAGACCCAGTACTTC.

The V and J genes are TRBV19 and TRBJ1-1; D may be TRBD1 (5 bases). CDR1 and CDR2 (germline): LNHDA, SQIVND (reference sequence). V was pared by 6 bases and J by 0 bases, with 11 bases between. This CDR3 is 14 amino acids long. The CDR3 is CASRSGDLNTEAFF. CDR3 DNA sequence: TGTGCCAGTAGGTCGGGGGACCTGAACACTGAAGCTTTCTTT.

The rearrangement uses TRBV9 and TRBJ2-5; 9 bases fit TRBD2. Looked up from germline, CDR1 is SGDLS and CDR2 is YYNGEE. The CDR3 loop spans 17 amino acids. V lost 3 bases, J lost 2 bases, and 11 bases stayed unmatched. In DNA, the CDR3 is TGTGCCAGCAGCGCTCAAGGCTGGCGGGGGGGTCAAGAGACCCAGTACTTC. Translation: CASSAQGWRGGQETQYF.